These 22 T cell receptor beta chains originate from one sample sequenced in a study of T cell responses to AZD1222 COVID-19 vaccine. The data were produced by immunoSEQ multiplex PCR, yet TCRdb's version contains in-frame clones alone and is incomplete. The top ten clones hold less than 4% of a sample with 90,000 to 100,000 clones, roughly 89% of them seen once. The sample was peripheral blood, taken on day 0 of AZD1222 vaccination. These receptors came from an adult in good health.

The chain uses TRBV21-1 and TRBJ2-5; the table's D call TRBD2 went unverified against the DNA. TRBV21-1 is reported as a pseudogene. This CDR3 region has 19 residues. The CDR3: CASRGGGLVDPQTRETQYF. CDR3 bases: TGTGCCAGCAGAGGAGGGGGACTAGTAGACCCCCAGACGAGGGAGACCCAGTACTTC.

V usage is TRBV6-1 and J usage is TRBJ1-2, with a weak D call TRBD1 (6 bases). CDR3 length: 14 amino acids. V was cut by 2 bases and J by 2 bases, with 9 bases left in between. Germline V gene sequence: CDR1 MNHNS, CDR2 SASEGT. The CDR3 region has the DNA TGTGCCAGCAGTGAAACAGGGAGGAACTATGGCTACACCTTC. It specifies CASSETGRNYGYTF.

The V call is TRBV11-2, the J call TRBJ1-2; 8 bases match TRBD1. The V gene's germline CDR1 is SGHAT and CDR2 FQNNGV. The CDR3 sequence is 13 residues long. Unmatched junction bases numbered 6, after V lost 5 bases and J lost 7 bases. CDR3 residues: CASSLAGGRGYTF. CDR3 in DNA: TGTGCCAGCAGCCTGGCAGGGGGCCGTGGCTACACCTTC. Full variable domain (missing parts from reference TRBV11-2 and TRBJ1-2): EAGVAQSPRYKIIEKRQSVAFWCNPISGHATLYWYQQILGQGPKLLIQFQNNGVVDDSQLPKDRFSAERLKGVDSTLKIQPAKLEDSAVYLCASSLAGGRGYTFGSGTRLTVV.

The gene calls are TRBV5-1 and TRBJ1-3; D not certain. Trimming stripped 2 bases from V and 2 bases from J, with 14 bases between. The CDR3 is made up of 16 amino acids. CDR1 and CDR2 from the germline V gene are SGHRS and YFSETQ. The CDR3 nucleotides read TGCGCCAGCAGCTTTAGGGCGGGAATAGCTGGAAACACCATATATTTT. Protein product: CASSFRAGIAGNTIYF.

The rearrangement uses TRBV14 and TRBJ2-5; D is perhaps TRBD2 (6 bases). Trimming left V 6 bases short and J 2 bases short, with 13 bases between. The CDR3 contains 14 residues. The germline V gene has CDR1 SGHDN and CDR2 FVKESK. DNA for the CDR3: TGTGCCAGCAGTCTACTAGCCCTACAAGAGACCCAGTACTTC. Translation gives CASSLLALQETQYF.

The chain carries TRBV6-2 or TRBV6-3 and TRBJ1-1, with 8 bases lining up with TRBD1. The V gene's germline CDR1 is MNHEY and CDR2 SVGEGT. V trimming: 5 bases; J trimming: 1 base; junction bases outside the gene matches: 9. The CDR3 sequence is 16 residues long. The CDR3 spells CASSHRTGRGNTEAFF. As DNA, the CDR3 is TGTGCCAGCAGTCACAGGACAGGGAGGGGGAACACTGAAGCTTTCTTT.

V usage is TRBV29-1 and J usage is TRBJ2-1, with D tentatively TRBD1 (7 bases). The germline CDR1 and CDR2 sequences are SQVTM and ANQGSEA. V lost 5 bases to trimming and J lost 4 bases, with 24 bases between them. This CDR3 spans 17 amino acids. CDR3 amino acids: CSVWGERDRSSYNEQFF. The CDR3 nucleotides are TGCAGCGTTTGGGGGGAGAGGGACAGATCTTCGTACAATGAGCAGTTCTTC.

This clone was counted only a few times. The chain carries TRBV6-2 or TRBV6-3 and TRBJ1-2, with 7 bases that match TRBD1. The junction had 9 bases not matched to a gene; V was cut back by 2 bases and J by 6 bases. From germline, CDR1 is MNHEY and CDR2 SVGEGT. The CDR3 length is 15 residues. CDR3 DNA sequence: TGTGCCAGCAGTTACGCATCGGGACAGCCAAATGGCTACACCTTC. Amino acids: CASSYASGQPNGYTF.

The chain links TRBV29-1 to TRBJ1-1, with D perhaps TRBD1 (5 bases). Trimming cost V 1 base and J 1 base, with 10 bases left between them. Germline V CDR1 and CDR2: SQVTM, ANQGSEA. The CDR3 loop spans 14 amino acids. The CDR3: CSVEVFTGNTEAFF. The CDR3 DNA is TGCAGCGTTGAAGTTTTCACAGGGAACACTGAAGCTTTCTTT. Drawing the rest from reference TRBV29-1 and TRBJ1-1, the complete variable domain is SAVISQKPSRDICQRGTSLTIQCQVDSQVTMMFWYRQQPGQSLTLIATANQGSEATYESGFVIDKFPISRPNLTFSTLTVSNMSPEDSSIYLCSVEVFTGNTEAFFGQGTRLTVV.

The chain uses TRBV5-1 and TRBJ1-6; a weak D match, TRBD1 (5 bases). Germline V lookup: CDR1 SGHRS, CDR2 YFSETQ. The CDR3 runs 15 residues. The V gene lost 0 bases and the J gene lost 10 bases, with 14 bases spanning the gap. CDR3 region: CASSLAAGMGSPLHF. For the CDR3, the DNA is TGCGCCAGCAGCTTGGCCGCAGGGATGGGATCACCCCTCCACTTT.

The chain is built from TRBV19 and TRBJ2-7; D remains unclear. This CDR3 is built from 17 residues. Germline V CDR1 and CDR2: LNHDA, SQIVND (reference sequence). V lost 5 bases and J lost 1, with 21 bases in between. The CDR3 loop reads CASSVPGSKGLSYEQYF. In nucleotides, the CDR3 is TGTGCCAGTAGTGTCCCCGGGTCCAAGGGTTTATCCTACGAGCAGTACTTC.

This clone was found a few times. This same CDR3 is encoded by further DNA sequences in the sample. J is TRBJ2-3 and V is TRBV5-4, with TRBD2 matching over 14 bases. Germline CDR1 reads SGHNT; CDR2 reads YYREEE (reference sequence). The CDR3 extends over 16 amino acids. Losses at the gene ends were 3 bases for V and 3 bases for J; bases not matched to a gene: 3. DNA of the CDR3: TGTGCCAGCAGCTCGGGACTAGCGGGGGTGACAGATACGCAGTATTTT. As protein: CASSSGLAGVTDTQYF.

The chain recombines TRBV7-9 with TRBJ1-3; 7 nucleotides agree with TRBD1. After removal of 5 bases from V and 2 bases from J, the junction contained 18 bases not matched to a gene. The CDR3 has 19 amino acids. The germline V gene has CDR1 SEHNR and CDR2 FQNEAQ (reference sequence). The CDR3 DNA reads as TGTGCCAGCAGCCAAGAAGACAGGGCCTTGGCTGAGGCTGGAAACACCATATATTTT. It yields the protein CASSQEDRALAEAGNTIYF.

In its sample, this clone was seen once. The chain recombines TRBV27 with TRBJ1-5; D not certain. Looked up from germline, CDR1 is MNHEY and CDR2 is SMNVEV (reference sequence). The CDR3 sequence is 13 residues long. V lost 0 bases and J 7 bases, leaving 7 bases between the germline ends. CDR3 amino acids: CASSLSLYQPQHF. Written as DNA, the CDR3 is TGTGCCAGCAGTTTATCGCTGTACCAGCCCCAGCATTTT.

The rearrangement links TRBV6-5 to TRBJ1-3; D is unresolved. The CDR3 sequence is 13 residues long. Trimming stripped 0 bases from V and 12 bases from J, with 12 bases between. The germline CDR1 and CDR2 sequences are MNHEY and SVGAGI. The DNA for the CDR3 is TGTGCCAGCAGTTACTCGGGGTGGACTAACATATATTTT. Its translation: CASSYSGWTNIYF.

The chain uses TRBV2 and TRBJ1-4, with D possibly TRBD1 on 6 matching bases. Germline V gene sequence: CDR1 SNHLY, CDR2 FYNNEI. V was pared by 6 bases and J by 4 bases, with 15 bases between. The CDR3 loop spans 15 amino acids. Here the CDR3 DNA reads TGTGCCAGCAGCCTCCAAGGGGGGGGTAATGAAAAACTGTTTTTT. Its protein is CASSLQGGGNEKLFF.

This clone was detected only once. The J gene is TRBJ1-5, the V gene TRBV27; 9 bases match TRBD1. The V gene end was trimmed by 6 bases and the J gene end by 0 bases; junction bases not matched to a gene: 9. Per germline, CDR1 MNHEY and CDR2 SMNVEV (reference sequence). This CDR3 spans 17 amino acids. CDR3: CASSPGTGIYSNQPQHF. CDR3 in DNA: TGTGCCAGCAGCCCCGGGACAGGGATCTATAGCAATCAGCCCCAGCATTTT.

The table lists this clone with a few counts. The chain couples TRBV10-1 to TRBJ2-5; no firm D call. Trimming left V 7 bases short and J 4 bases short, with 4 bases between. Germline V gives CDR1 WNHNN, CDR2 SYGVQD (reference sequence). CDR3 size: 10 residues. CDR3 amino acids: CASNRETQYF. CDR3 DNA sequence: TGCGCCAGCAACCGAGAGACCCAGTACTTC.

The J gene is TRBJ1-1, the V gene TRBV4-1, with D possibly matching TRBD1 (6 bases). V lost 6 bases, J lost 4 bases, and 12 bases lay in between. Germline CDR1 MGHRA, CDR2 YSYEKL. The CDR3 sequence is 13 residues long. In DNA form, the CDR3 reads TGCGCCAGCAGGAGGGGGATGAGCACTGAAGCTTTCTTT. Translating gives CASRRGMSTEAFF.

J is TRBJ2-7 and V is TRBV9; the D gene is possibly TRBD1 (5 bases). Per the germline V gene, CDR1 is SGDLS and CDR2 is YYNGEE. This CDR3 contains 14 residues. Trimming removed 0 bases at V and 4 bases at J, with 11 bases between. CDR3: CASSVGIAGYEQYF. CDR3 bases: TGTGCCAGCAGCGTAGGTATTGCAGGGTACGAGCAGTACTTC.

V is TRBV27 and J is TRBJ1-5; D gene ambiguous. The CDR3 has 14 residues. In germline, CDR1 is MNHEY, CDR2 SMNVEV (reference sequence). V lost 6 bases and J lost 5, with 14 bases in between. In nucleotides, the CDR3 is TGTGCCAGCAGCCCTTCCCGAGGGCATCAGCCCCAGCATTTT. Translated, it gives CASSPSRGHQPQHF.

The genes are TRBV6-5 and TRBJ2-7; D gene unclear. CDR3 size: 13 residues. V was shortened by 6 bases and J by 2 bases, with 11 bases between the two germline ends. CDR1 and CDR2 (germline): MNHEY, SVGAGI. CDR3 DNA sequence: TGTGCCAGCAGCCCCTCCGTAACCTACGAGCAGTACTTC. This translates into CASSPSVTYEQYF.